The 30 T cell receptor beta chains given below trace back to one sample, sequenced in a study of identifying expanded T cells in peripheral blood. This table comes from immunoSEQ multiplex PCR, and its TCRdb copy is limited to in-frame clones, with some not included. The sample records approximately 100,000 clones, less than 90% being singletons. The sample was blood. These TCRs come from a person between 18 and 75 years old in good health.

This clone was seen a handful of times. The chain links TRBV2 to TRBJ1-1; weak D call: TRBD1 (5 bases). The V gene's germline CDR1 is SNHLY and CDR2 FYNNEI. V dropped 6 bases and J dropped 6 bases, with 14 bases sitting between them. The CDR3 runs to 13 residues. The CDR3 here is CASRIRDVAEAFF. The CDR3 bases are TGTGCCAGCAGAATCAGGGACGTGGCTGAAGCTTTCTTT.

This clone was detected only a few times. The chain is built from TRBV6-1 and TRBJ1-1, with 7 nucleotides matching TRBD1. Trimming removed 10 bases from V and 4 bases from J; junction bases left unmatched: 6. The germline CDR1 and CDR2 sequences are MNHNS and SASEGT. This CDR3 is 12 amino acids long. The CDR3 here is CAITTGITEAFF. The DNA for the CDR3 is TGTGCCATCACGACAGGGATCACTGAAGCTTTCTTT.

Turning to this clone: Since no conserved phenylalanine or tryptophan closes the CDR3, a read error is the likely cause. The DNA is left out, because the CDR3 cannot be placed on it with certainty; the CDR3 is given as TCRdb lists it. This chain joins TRBV18 and TRBJ1-1; the D call in the table, TRBD1, was not verified against the DNA. Germline V gene data show CDR1 as KGHSH and CDR2 as LQKENI. The CDR3 is 14 amino acids long, termini counted. CDR3 protein: CASSPKIGHSDWGL.

This chain joins TRBV18 and TRBJ1-2, with D maybe TRBD1 (5 bases). The CDR3 loop spans 17 amino acids. CDR1 is KGHSH and CDR2 is LQKENI in the germline V gene. The V gene lost 2 bases and the J gene lost 0 bases, with 16 bases spanning the gap. CDR3 loop: CASSPYEGTAANYGYTF. CDR3 sequence (DNA): TGTGCCAGCTCACCATACGAGGGGACCGCAGCTAACTATGGCTACACCTTC.

The V call is TRBV6-1, the J call TRBJ2-1, with TRBD2 matching 7 bases. CDR1 MNHNS and CDR2 SASEGT come from the germline V gene. V lost 8 bases, J lost 10 bases, and 8 bases stayed unmatched. This CDR3 has 12 amino acids. The CDR3 nucleotides are TGTGCCAGCGCCCCTAGCGGAAGGGAGCAGTTCTTC. Protein: CASAPSGREQFF.

This chain joins TRBV6-5 and TRBJ2-6; D possibly corresponds to TRBD1 (5 bases). This CDR3 has 14 residues. V gave up 6 bases and J gave up 0 bases, with 6 bases separating them. Germline V gene sequence: CDR1 MNHEY, CDR2 SVGAGI. CDR3 sequence reads: CASRQDSGANVLTF. CDR3 DNA: TGTGCCAGCAGACAGGACTCTGGGGCCAACGTCCTGACTTTC.

The V call is TRBV6-5, the J call TRBJ1-2; D gene uncertain. Germline lookup yields CDR1 MNHEY and CDR2 SVGAGI. The CDR3 spans 11 residues. Trimming took off 8 bases at V and 8 bases at J, with 12 bases between the two ends. The CDR3 spells CASLGVYGYTF. The CDR3 nucleotides read TGTGCCAGCTTGGGTGTCTACGGCTACACCTTC.

This rearrangement joins TRBV5-1 to TRBJ2-5; D perhaps matches TRBD1 (6 bases). Germline CDR1 reads SGHRS; CDR2 reads YFSETQ. This CDR3 has 14 residues. The germline V and J ends were trimmed by 3 bases and 5 bases, with 14 bases remaining between them. The CDR3 region is CASSWTGHRETQYF. CDR3 nucleotides: TGCGCCAGCAGCTGGACGGGACATCGGGAGACCCAGTACTTC.

The gene calls are TRBV4-1 and TRBJ1-1, with TRBD1 identical over 7 bases. With 4 bases clipped from V and 6 bases from J, the junction kept 8 bases outside the gene matches. In germline, CDR1 is MGHRA, CDR2 YSYEKL. The CDR3 is 14 residues long. The CDR3 sequence: CASSPLQGGAEAFF. The CDR3 region has the DNA TGCGCCAGCAGCCCCCTCCAGGGGGGAGCTGAAGCTTTCTTT.

The chain combines TRBV6-4 with TRBJ2-1; 7 nucleotides agree with TRBD2. The length of the CDR3 is 16 residues. J lost 2 bases, V lost 0 bases, and 4 bases had no gene match. Germline V lookup: CDR1 MRHNA, CDR2 SNTAGT. CDR3 residues: CASSDSLAAAYNEQFF. CDR3 DNA: TGTGCCAGCAGTGACTCCCTAGCGGCTGCCTACAATGAGCAGTTCTTC.

The chain links TRBV19 to TRBJ2-7; D is perhaps TRBD1 (6 bases). The CDR3 is 15 residues long. V lost 6 bases and J lost 6, with 21 bases in between. Per germline, CDR1 LNHDA and CDR2 SQIVND (reference sequence). CDR3 coding DNA: TGTGCCAGTAGACCTCTGACAGGCGGTTTGGGCGAGCAGTACTTC. It specifies CASRPLTGGLGEQYF.

The chain carries TRBV5-6 and TRBJ2-7, with D unresolved. Trimming stripped 2 bases from V and 1 base from J, with 4 bases between. CDR3 length equals 12 residues. Germline V lookup: CDR1 SGHDT, CDR2 YYEEEE. The CDR3 sequence: CASSFRSYEQYF. CDR3 DNA: TGTGCCAGCAGCTTTCGGTCCTACGAGCAGTACTTC.

The V gene is TRBV7-9, the J gene TRBJ1-2; D is perhaps TRBD1 (6 bases). V was cut by 3 bases and J by 9 bases, with 8 bases left in between. The CDR3 loop spans 11 amino acids. Germline CDR1 is SEHNR and CDR2 is FQNEAQ (reference sequence). The CDR3 DNA is TGTGCCAGCAGCTTCCGGGACAGCTACACCTTC. Its protein product is CASSFRDSYTF.

This clone was observed a few times. This chain joins TRBV29-1 and TRBJ1-2; no clear D. The CDR3 length is 11 residues. With 4 bases removed from V and 7 bases from J, the gap between germline ends came to 10 bases. Per germline, CDR1 SQVTM and CDR2 ANQGSEA. This CDR3 is CSVVEGAGYTF. CDR3 nucleotides: TGCAGCGTTGTGGAAGGAGCTGGCTACACCTTC.

The chain employs TRBV4-2 and TRBJ1-3, with unresolved D. Germline-derived CDR1 and CDR2 are LGHNA and YNFKEQ. Trimming took off 1 base at V and 0 bases at J, with 7 bases between the two ends. The CDR3 runs 15 residues. Here the CDR3 DNA reads TGTGCCAGCAGCCAAGGGCGCTTCTCTGGAAACACCATATATTTT. This translates into CASSQGRFSGNTIYF.

A single count supports this clone. The chain carries TRBV7-2 and TRBJ1-5; TRBD1 might be the D (6 bases). The germline V gene encodes CDR1 SGHTA and CDR2 FQGNSA. Trimming shortened V by 4 bases and J by 5 bases, and 12 bases separated the two germline ends. This CDR3 has 14 residues. CDR3 nucleotide sequence: TGTGCCAGCAGCTCCCAGGGGCGAGATCAGCCCCAGCATTTT. Residues: CASSSQGRDQPQHF.

The chain uses TRBV18 and TRBJ2-1, with TRBD1 identical over 10 bases. The ends lost 6 bases at V and 6 bases at J; junction bases unmatched: 5. Germline V gives CDR1 KGHSH, CDR2 LQKENI. The CDR3 is made up of 14 amino acids. CDR3 DNA sequence: TGTGCCAGCTCCCCAGGACAGGGGGTCAATGAGCAGTTCTTC. Protein product: CASSPGQGVNEQFF.

The chain carries TRBV28 and TRBJ2-7, with a tentative D call TRBD2 (5 bases). Trimming left V 3 bases short and J 6 bases short, with 6 bases between. CDR1 MDHEN and CDR2 SYDVKM come from the germline V gene. The CDR3 sequence is 11 residues long. For the CDR3, the DNA is TGTGCCAGCAGTTTGAGGGCCGAGCAGTACTTC. Amino acids: CASSLRAEQYF.

This rearrangement joins TRBV10-2 to TRBJ2-2, with D maybe TRBD2 (6 bases). Trimming cost V 6 bases and J 4 bases, with 15 bases left between them. Germline values: CDR1 WSHSY, CDR2 SAAADI. This CDR3 spans 15 amino acids. The CDR3 loop reads CASREAGRVTGELFF. CDR3 nucleotide sequence: TGCGCCAGCAGGGAAGCGGGCCGCGTCACCGGGGAGCTGTTTTTT.

The chain combines TRBV7-2 with TRBJ2-5; 14 bases are a match to TRBD2. Germline-derived CDR1 and CDR2 are SGHTA and FQGNSA. This CDR3 has 17 amino acids. J gave up 4 bases and V 1 base, and 5 bases lay outside the gene matches. CDR3 in amino acids: CASSLVPGLAGGETQYF. The CDR3 nucleotides are TGTGCCAGCAGCTTAGTACCTGGACTAGCGGGAGGAGAGACCCAGTACTTC.

This chain links TRBV18 with TRBJ1-1; 10 bases are a match to TRBD1. After removal of 6 bases from V and 1 base from J, the junction contained 8 bases not matched to a gene. The CDR3 length is 16 residues. Looked up from germline, CDR1 is KGHSH and CDR2 is LQKENI. The CDR3 loop reads CASSPRQGATNTEAFF. In DNA, the CDR3 is TGTGCCAGCTCGCCTCGACAGGGGGCAACGAACACTGAAGCTTTCTTT.

The V call is TRBV4-1, the J call TRBJ1-1; 8 nucleotides align to TRBD1. This CDR3 has 14 amino acids. V gave up 5 bases and J gave up 1 base; unmatched junction bases: 3. Per the germline V gene, CDR1 is MGHRA and CDR2 is YSYEKL. The CDR3 loop reads CASSMTGENTEAFF. In nucleotides, the CDR3 is TGCGCCAGCAGCATGACAGGGGAGAACACTGAAGCTTTCTTT.

This rearrangement joins TRBV7-3 to TRBJ2-3; 8 bases are a match to TRBD2. In germline, CDR1 is SGHTA, CDR2 FQGTGA. V was clipped by 0 bases and J by 6 bases; unmatched bases: 8. The CDR3 covers 16 residues. The CDR3 bases are TGTGCCAGCAGCTTAACCCAGACGGGAGGGCCGGATACGCAGTATTTT. Translating it yields CASSLTQTGGPDTQYF.

The V gene is TRBV15, the J gene TRBJ2-1; the D is unclear. This CDR3 contains 18 residues. The ends were cut back, 0 bases at V and 4 bases at J, with 19 bases in the middle. Germline CDR1 LNHNV, CDR2 YYDKDF (reference sequence). CDR3 protein: CATSRDLVGSGFYNEQFF. DNA of the CDR3: TGTGCCACCAGCAGAGATCTAGTGGGGTCAGGCTTTTACAATGAGCAGTTCTTC.

The chain links TRBV28 to TRBJ2-7; D uncertain. The germline gives CDR1 MDHEN, CDR2 SYDVKM. V shed 5 bases and J shed 2 bases, with 10 bases lying between them. There are 13 residues in the CDR3. The CDR3 bases are TGTGCCAGCAGTACCAGACCAACCTACGAGCAGTACTTC. Encoded protein: CASSTRPTYEQYF.

The chain carries TRBV6-1 and TRBJ2-7; no definite D call. The CDR3 covers 13 residues. Germline V gene sequence: CDR1 MNHNS, CDR2 SASEGT. Deletions cut 0 bases from V and 4 bases from J, with 7 bases between. The chain's CDR3 is CASSEAPMYEQYF. The CDR3 coding sequence is TGTGCCAGCAGTGAAGCGCCGATGTACGAGCAGTACTTC.

This clone was found once. The rearrangement links TRBV28 to TRBJ1-2, with a possible D match to TRBD1 (5 bases). The V end lost 6 bases, the J end lost 0 bases, and 14 bases lay between the germline ends. Germline V CDR1 and CDR2: MDHEN, SYDVKM. The CDR3 runs to 15 residues. The CDR3 reads CASRSIGGSNYGYTF. The CDR3 DNA is TGTGCCAGCAGATCCATCGGGGGGTCTAACTATGGCTACACCTTC.

The chain recombines TRBV28 with TRBJ1-5; 9 nucleotides match TRBD1. Germline values: CDR1 MDHEN, CDR2 SYDVKM. This CDR3 region has 14 residues. V lost 5 bases to trimming and J lost 6 bases; unmatched junction nucleotides: 5. The CDR3 spells CASSPTGGSQPQHF. In DNA form, the CDR3 reads TGTGCCAGCAGTCCGACAGGGGGGAGTCAGCCCCAGCATTTT.

This sequence joins TRBV19 and TRBJ1-4, with 7 bases matching TRBD1. Germline V gives CDR1 LNHDA, CDR2 SQIVND (reference sequence). The ends lost 7 bases at V and 6 bases at J; junction bases unmatched: 2. The CDR3 extends over 12 amino acids. The CDR3 protein is CASTDRDEKLFF. CDR3 bases: TGTGCCAGTACCGACAGGGATGAAAAACTGTTTTTT.

This clone turned up a few times. The CDR3 DNA is TGTGCCAGTAGTACCCACCGGGACAGGGGCAACGAGCAGTACTTC. This encodes CASSTHRDRGNEQYF. The chain joins TRBV19 to TRBJ2-7; TRBD1 matches 10 bases. Trimming removed 4 bases from V and 5 bases from J; junction bases left unmatched: 8. The CDR3 covers 15 residues. Germline values: CDR1 LNHDA, CDR2 SQIVND (reference sequence).